Each of the 16 T cell receptor beta chains below was sequenced from the same sample in a study of T cell responses to AZD1222 COVID-19 vaccine. Sequencing used immunoSEQ multiplex PCR; TCRdb keeps in-frame clones, though not all of them. The sample yields 30,000 to 35,000 clones, 70% to 80% seen once. The sample was peripheral blood, taken 28 days after the second AZD1222 dose. The receptors derive from an adult who received the AZD1222 COVID-19 vaccine.

This clone was seen a single time. The V call is TRBV6-5, the J call TRBJ1-2; no reliable D call. Germline V gene lookup returns CDR1 MNHEY and CDR2 SVGAGI. The CDR3 runs 13 residues. Between the trimmed V and J ends, which lost 5 bases and 9 bases, there was a span of 16 bases. The CDR3 sequence: CASSPRPSFSYTF. The CDR3 DNA sequence: TGTGCCAGCAGTCCCCGGCCTTCGTTTAGCTACACCTTC.

This rearrangement joins TRBV5-1 to TRBJ1-3; tentative D call: TRBD1 (5 bases). V dropped 1 base and J dropped 8 bases, with 19 bases sitting between them. The CDR3 covers 16 residues. The germline V gene encodes CDR1 SGHRS and CDR2 YFSETQ. The CDR3 protein is CASSLSPSGFRDTIYF. In DNA, the CDR3 is TGCGCCAGCAGCTTGTCTCCTTCAGGGTTTAGGGACACCATATATTTT. Supplemented by reference TRBV5-1 and TRBJ1-3, the full variable domain reads KAGVTQTPRYLIKTRGQQVTLSCSPISGHRSVSWYQQTPGQGLQFLFEYFSETQRNKGNFPGRFSGRQFSNSRSEMNVSTLELGDSALYLCASSLSPSGFRDTIYFGEGSWLTVV.

The chain recombines TRBV6-1 with TRBJ2-1, with 16 bases identical to TRBD2. From germline, CDR1 is MNHNS and CDR2 SASEGT. This CDR3 has 17 residues. The ends lost 1 base at V and 6 bases at J; junction bases unmatched: 3. CDR3 sequence (DNA): TGTGCCAGCAGTGAAGTGGGACTAGCGGGGGGGGTCAATGAGCAGTTCTTC. Its protein product is CASSEVGLAGGVNEQFF.

V and J are TRBV9 and TRBJ1-1; D might be TRBD1 (5 bases). The V gene lost 0 bases and the J gene lost 4 bases, with 13 bases spanning the gap. The CDR3 sequence is 15 residues long. Germline-derived CDR1 and CDR2 are SGDLS and YYNGEE. The CDR3 is CASSVDQVGGTEAFF. The CDR3 DNA follows: TGTGCCAGCAGCGTAGATCAGGTCGGGGGCACTGAAGCTTTCTTT. Full variable domain (outside the CDR3, taken from reference TRBV9 and TRBJ1-1): DSGVTQTPKHLITATGQRVTLRCSPRSGDLSVYWYQQSLDQGLQFLIQYYNGEERAKGNILERFSAQQFPDLHSELNLSSLELGDSALYFCASSVDQVGGTEAFFGQGTRLTVV.

J is TRBJ2-3 and V is TRBV19; 12 nucleotides match TRBD2. Trimming cost V 0 bases and J 5 bases; bases outside gene matches: 6. CDR1 and CDR2 from the germline V gene are LNHDA and SQIVND (reference sequence). The CDR3 totals 17 residues. CDR3 in amino acids: CASSIDGRLAGEDTQYF. The CDR3 DNA follows: TGTGCCAGTAGTATAGATGGGAGACTAGCGGGGGAAGATACGCAGTATTTT.

This sequence joins TRBV19 and TRBJ1-2, with D possibly TRBD1 on 6 matching bases. V was trimmed by 5 bases and J by 1 base, leaving 14 bases between them. The CDR3 length is 15 residues. CDR1 is LNHDA, CDR2 SQIVND, per germline (reference sequence). DNA of the CDR3: TGTGCCAGTAGTCTTTTAAGGGACATTAACTATGGCTACACCTTC. Residues: CASSLLRDINYGYTF. The variable domain in full, completed from reference TRBV19 and TRBJ1-2, reads DGGITQSPKYLFRKEGQNVTLSCEQNLNHDAMYWYRQDPGQGLRLIYYSQIVNDFQKGDIAEGYSVSREKKESFPLTVTSAQKNPTAFYLCASSLLRDINYGYTFGSGTRLTVV.

The chain links TRBV19 to TRBJ1-1, with 9 bases lining up with TRBD1. The length of the CDR3 is 14 residues. Germline assignment: CDR1 LNHDA and CDR2 SQIVND (reference sequence). Trimming at V came to 3 bases and at J to 4 bases, leaving 3 bases not matched to a gene. CDR3 sequence: CASSIWTGVTEAFF. The CDR3 DNA reads TGTGCCAGTAGTATCTGGACAGGGGTCACTGAAGCTTTCTTT.

This clone was recorded only once. The chain combines TRBV6-4 with TRBJ1-1, with a weak D call TRBD1 (5 bases). The V and J ends lost 2 bases and 1 base respectively, with 5 bases between them. Looked up from germline, CDR1 is MRHNA and CDR2 is SNTAGT. The CDR3 loop spans 13 amino acids. CDR3 nucleotides: TGTGCCAGCAGTGACAGGGGGAACACTGAAGCTTTCTTT. Residues: CASSDRGNTEAFF.

The CDR3: CASSPSYARGTEAFF. The CDR3 nucleotides are TGTGCCAGCAGCCCAAGTTACGCGAGGGGCACTGAAGCTTTCTTT. The V gene is TRBV7-2, the J gene TRBJ1-1; weak D call: TRBD1 (5 bases). Germline CDR1 SGHTA, CDR2 FQGNSA. The CDR3 loop spans 15 amino acids. Trimming shortened V by 5 bases and J by 4 bases, and 17 bases separated the two germline ends.

This chain uses TRBV7-2 with TRBJ2-1; possibly TRBD1 for D (5 bases). This CDR3 has 14 residues. The V gene lost 1 base and the J gene lost 9 bases, with 13 bases spanning the gap. From germline, CDR1 is SGHTA and CDR2 FQGNSA. As DNA, the CDR3 is TGTGCCAGCAGCTTAGTAGAAAAAAGGGGTGAGCAGTTCTTC. Amino acids: CASSLVEKRGEQFF.

J is TRBJ1-1 and V is TRBV19; unclear D gene. CDR3 length: 13 amino acids. Trimming stripped 4 bases from V and 0 bases from J, with 6 bases between. From germline, CDR1 is LNHDA and CDR2 SQIVND (reference sequence). DNA for the CDR3: TGTGCCAGTAGTAGTAACATGAACACTGAAGCTTTCTTT. This codes for CASSSNMNTEAFF.

This chain connects TRBV5-4 to TRBJ2-3; TRBD2 is a possible D gene (6 bases). The V end lost 0 bases, the J end lost 0 bases, and 8 bases lay between the germline ends. This CDR3 region has 15 residues. Germline V gene lookup returns CDR1 SGHNT and CDR2 YYREEE (reference sequence). CDR3: CASSLASASTDTQYF. For the CDR3, the DNA is TGTGCCAGCAGCTTGGCTAGCGCGAGCACAGATACGCAGTATTTT.

This clone was seen a single time. The chain joins TRBV6-5 to TRBJ2-5, with 11 bases lining up with TRBD2. In germline, CDR1 is MNHEY, CDR2 SVGAGI. The CDR3 is made up of 15 amino acids. V lost 6 bases, J lost 5 bases, and 8 bases stayed unmatched. The CDR3 DNA reads TGTGCCAGCAGCCCCTTAGCGGGGGGGCGGGAGACCCAGTACTTC. It specifies CASSPLAGGRETQYF.

About this clone: One end of the junction fails to match germline, which may point to a read error. CDR3 bases: TGTGCCAGCAGTGAAGGGACAGGGGGCTACGATGAGCAGTTCTTC. As protein: CASSEGTGGYDEQFF. This chain joins TRBV6-1 and TRBJ2-1; 11 bases agree with TRBD1. Germline V gives CDR1 MNHNS, CDR2 SASEGT. The CDR3 loop spans 15 amino acids.

The rearrangement uses TRBV5-1 and TRBJ2-3; 13 bases align to TRBD2. The V and J ends lost 4 bases and 2 bases, in that order; junction bases with no gene match: 7. From germline, CDR1 is SGHRS and CDR2 YFSETQ. The CDR3 runs to 17 residues. CDR3 residues: CASSPRTSGGYTDTQYF. The CDR3 region has the DNA TGCGCCAGCAGCCCGCGGACTAGCGGGGGTTACACAGATACGCAGTATTTT.

The table lists this clone with a count of one. The chain is built from TRBV7-2 and TRBJ1-2; perhaps TRBD1 as D (5 bases). The V gene lost 6 bases and the J gene lost 2 bases, with 10 bases spanning the gap. Germline V gene data show CDR1 as SGHTA and CDR2 as FQGNSA. CDR3 length: 13 residues. The DNA for the CDR3 is TGTGCCAGCAGTACAGGTCCGAACTATGGCTACACCTTC. Translated, it gives CASSTGPNYGYTF. The whole variable domain, remainder taken from reference TRBV7-2 and TRBJ1-2, is GAGVSQSPSNKVTEKGKDVELRCDPISGHTALYWYRQSLGQGLEFLIYFQGNSAPDKSGLPSDRFSAERTGGSVSTLTIQRTQQEDSAVYLCASSTGPNYGYTFGSGTRLTVV.